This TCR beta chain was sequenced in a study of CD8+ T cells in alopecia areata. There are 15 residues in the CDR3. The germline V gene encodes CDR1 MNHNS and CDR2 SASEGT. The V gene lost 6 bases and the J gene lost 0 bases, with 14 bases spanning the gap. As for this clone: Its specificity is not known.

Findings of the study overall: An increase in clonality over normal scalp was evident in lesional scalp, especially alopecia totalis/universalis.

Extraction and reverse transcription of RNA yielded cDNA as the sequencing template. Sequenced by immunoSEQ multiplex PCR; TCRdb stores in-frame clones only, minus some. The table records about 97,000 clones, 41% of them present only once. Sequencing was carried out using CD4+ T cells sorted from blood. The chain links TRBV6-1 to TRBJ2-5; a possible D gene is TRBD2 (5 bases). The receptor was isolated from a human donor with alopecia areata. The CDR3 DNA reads TGTGCCAGCAGGAAGGACTGGGAGTACCAAGAGACCCAGTACTTC. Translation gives CASRKDWEYQETQYF.